The subject of this entry is one TCR beta chain. The treatment here: roughly 19 received Ad26.COV2.S at low or high dose, single or two shots; about 5 received placebo; per-sample allocation not given. The study sampled participants on day 63 after the first vaccine or placebo injection. The entry originates in a study of Ad26.COV2.S vaccination and SARS-CoV-2 variants. About the research overall: Donor got 5x10^10 or 1x10^11 viral particles of Ad26.COV2.S.

Using immunoSEQ multiplex PCR, the repertoire was profiled, and TCRdb retains in-frame clones only, with some absent. Seen here are roughly 420,000 clones, roughly 87% observed once, and the top ten hold around 2.6%. The CDR3 runs to 14 residues. V gave up 2 bases and J gave up 3 bases, with 8 bases separating them. Germline CDR1 LGHNA, CDR2 YNFKEQ. The receptor comes from a person between 18 and 59 years old who received the Ad26.COV2.S COVID-19 vaccine or a placebo. This chain uses TRBV4-2 with TRBJ1-5, with D maybe TRBD1 (5 bases). The material was peripheral blood, obtained in a trial of Ad26.COV2.S vaccine versus placebo. CDR3 loop: CASSQRGLNQPQHF. CDR3 nucleotide sequence: TGTGCCAGCAGCCAAAGGGGCCTCAATCAGCCCCAGCATTTT.